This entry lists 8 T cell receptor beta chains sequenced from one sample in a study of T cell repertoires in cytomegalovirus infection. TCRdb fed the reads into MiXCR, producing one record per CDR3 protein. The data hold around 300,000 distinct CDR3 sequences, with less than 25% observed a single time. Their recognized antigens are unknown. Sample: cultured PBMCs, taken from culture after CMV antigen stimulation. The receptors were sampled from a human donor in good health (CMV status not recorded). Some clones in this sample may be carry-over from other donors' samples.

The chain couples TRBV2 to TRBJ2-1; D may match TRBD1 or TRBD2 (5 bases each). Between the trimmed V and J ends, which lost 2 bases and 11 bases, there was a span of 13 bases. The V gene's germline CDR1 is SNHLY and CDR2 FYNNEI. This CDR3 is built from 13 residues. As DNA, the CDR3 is TGTGCCAGCAGTGAACGGGGCGGAGAGAAGCAGTTCTTC. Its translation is CASSERGGEKQFF. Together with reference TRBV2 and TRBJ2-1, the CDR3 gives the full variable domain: EPEVTQTPSHQVTQMGQEVILRCVPISNHLYFYWYRQILGQKVEFLVSFYNNEISEKSEIFDDQFSVERPDGSNFTLKIRSTKLEDSAMYFCASSERGGEKQFFGPGTRLTVL.

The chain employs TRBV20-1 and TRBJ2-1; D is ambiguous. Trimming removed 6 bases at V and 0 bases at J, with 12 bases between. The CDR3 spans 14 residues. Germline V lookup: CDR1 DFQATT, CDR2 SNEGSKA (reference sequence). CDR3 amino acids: CSAQPPSSYNEQFF. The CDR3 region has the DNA TGCAGTGCCCAGCCACCCAGCTCCTACAATGAGCAGTTCTTC.

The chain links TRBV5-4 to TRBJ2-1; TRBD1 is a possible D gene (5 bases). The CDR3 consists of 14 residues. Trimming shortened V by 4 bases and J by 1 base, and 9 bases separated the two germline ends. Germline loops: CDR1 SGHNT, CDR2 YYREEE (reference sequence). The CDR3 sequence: CASSGRGSYNEQFF. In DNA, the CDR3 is TGTGCCAGCAGCGGAAGGGGTTCCTACAATGAGCAGTTCTTC.

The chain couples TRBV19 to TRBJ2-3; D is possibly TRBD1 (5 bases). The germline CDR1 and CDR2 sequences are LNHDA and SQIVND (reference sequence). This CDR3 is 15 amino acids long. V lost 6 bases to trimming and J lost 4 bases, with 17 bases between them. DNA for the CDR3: TGTGCCAGTAGCCCACGAAGGCAGGGCGCAGATACGCAGTATTTT. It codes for CASSPRRQGADTQYF. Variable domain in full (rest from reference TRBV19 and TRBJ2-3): DGGITQSPKYLFRKEGQNVTLSCEQNLNHDAMYWYRQDPGQGLRLIYYSQIVNDFQKGDIAEGYSVSREKKESFPLTVTSAQKNPTAFYLCASSPRRQGADTQYFGPGTRLTVL.

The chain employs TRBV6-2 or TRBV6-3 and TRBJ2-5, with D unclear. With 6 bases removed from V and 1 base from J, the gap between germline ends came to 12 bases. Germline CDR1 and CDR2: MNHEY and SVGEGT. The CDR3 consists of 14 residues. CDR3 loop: CASSSVGRQETQYF. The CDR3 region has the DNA TGTGCCAGCAGCTCGGTAGGACGCCAAGAGACCCAGTACTTC.

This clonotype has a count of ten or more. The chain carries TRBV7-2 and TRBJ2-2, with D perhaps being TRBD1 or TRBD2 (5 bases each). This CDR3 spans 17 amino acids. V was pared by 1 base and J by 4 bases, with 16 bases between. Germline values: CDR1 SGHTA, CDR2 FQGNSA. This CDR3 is CASSLGGPLRGTGELFF. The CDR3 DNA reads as TGTGCCAGCAGCTTAGGGGGACCACTGAGGGGCACCGGGGAGCTGTTTTTT. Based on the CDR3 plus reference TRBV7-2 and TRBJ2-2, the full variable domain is GAGVSQSPSNKVTEKGKDVELRCDPISGHTALYWYRQSLGQGLEFLIYFQGNSAPDKSGLPSDRFSAERTGGSVSTLTIQRTQQEDSAVYLCASSLGGPLRGTGELFFGEGSRLTVL.

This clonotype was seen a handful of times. CDR3 sequence: CASSRRTAGGYETQYF. The CDR3 coding sequence is TGTGCCAGCTCCCGAAGGACAGCGGGAGGATACGAGACCCAGTACTTC. The chain carries TRBV7-8 and TRBJ2-5; 9 bases line up with TRBD2. CDR3 length: 16 amino acids. The J segment lost 5 bases and the V segment lost 8 bases, leaving 15 bases of the junction unmatched. Germline CDR1 SGHVS, CDR2 FQNEAQ.

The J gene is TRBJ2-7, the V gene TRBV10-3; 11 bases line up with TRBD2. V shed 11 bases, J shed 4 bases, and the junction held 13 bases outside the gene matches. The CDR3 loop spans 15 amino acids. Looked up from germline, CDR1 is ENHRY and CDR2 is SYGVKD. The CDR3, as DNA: TGTGCCGCAAGTCCGGGACTAGCGGATCAATACGAGCAGTACGTC. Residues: CAASPGLADQYEQYV.